One TCR beta chain is described in this entry. What it binds is unknown. The data belong to a study of identical twins. Study results and limitations: Donors were not followed over many years; analysis was cross-sectional. Modelling approaches yielded underestimates of out-of-frame TCR alpha sharing between monozygotic twins.

TCRdb processed the 5' RACE reads anew with MiXCR; each CDR3 protein has one entry. Of just under 550,000 distinct CDR3 sequences listed, about 15% are singletons. The CDR3 length is 17 residues. CDR1 and CDR2 from the germline V gene are LGHNA and YNFKEQ. V lost 4 bases to trimming and J lost 0 bases, with 16 bases between them. These same records also appear under a second study, on yellow fever vaccine responses in identical twins.

Sequenced sample: CD4+ T cells sorted from blood. This chain links TRBV4-2 with TRBJ2-1, with D tentatively TRBD2 (6 bases). The sequence was collected from a woman aged 18-29 years in good health. The CDR3 coding sequence is TGTGCCAGCAGCCCGCACGGAGGGCTGAGCTCCTACAATGAGCAGTTCTTC. This translates into CASSPHGGLSSYNEQFF.